Given below is one T cell receptor (beta chain) in context. The record originates from a study of blood T cell repertoires in COVID-19. As for the study in general: Samples came from the United States, Italy and Spain, spanning acute and convalescent COVID-19. T cells, B-cell-depleted T cells, or PBMCs supplied cDNA or gDNA.

The ends lost 6 bases at V and 0 bases at J; junction bases unmatched: 8. This CDR3 is 16 amino acids long. Germline lookup yields CDR1 MDHEN and CDR2 SYDVKM. In the study's own analysis: By means of reference gene primer amplification, nucleated cell counts were estimated. The table came from immunoSEQ multiplex PCR; TCRdb's copy has only in-frame clones and leaves some out. V, J and clone size are taken as reported in that table, and D and trimming were inferred from the DNA itself. In the table there are more than 90,000 clones, about 85% of which are singletons. The rearrangement links TRBV28 to TRBJ2-1, with 7 bases fitting TRBD2. The TCR was taken from a human donor in a cohort sampled during active COVID-19. What was sequenced was peripheral blood. As DNA, the CDR3 is TGTGCCAGCAGGGGGCTAGCGGCCAGCTCCTACAATGAGCAGTTCTTC. Protein: CASRGLAASSYNEQFF.